This record covers a single T cell receptor (beta chain). Per the study methods: Researchers report that nucleated cell counts were estimated from reference gene primer amplification. TCRdb's copy holds only in-frame clones and misses some; the assay was immunoSEQ multiplex PCR. V, J and clone size are those of that table, while D and trimming were read from the DNA. The sample lists some 340,000 clones, 90% occurring once. Germline assignment: CDR1 LNHDA and CDR2 SQIVND (reference sequence). This CDR3 region has 15 residues. V lost 4 bases, J lost 7 bases, and 17 bases lay in between. This specimen belongs to a study of blood T cell repertoires in COVID-19.

The TCR comes from a young woman who had been exposed to COVID-19. The rearrangement links TRBV19 to TRBJ2-1; a possible D gene is TRBD2 (5 bases). The material sequenced was PBMCs or T cells enriched from blood (not recorded which). The chain's CDR3 is CASSNGGALGNEQFF. For the CDR3, the DNA is TGTGCCAGTAGTAACGGAGGCGCCCTAGGGAATGAGCAGTTCTTC.